This is a list of T cell receptor beta chains from one sample in a study of T cells in Graves' hyperthyroidism and ophthalmopathy. TCRdb used MiXCR to reprocess the multiplex PCR reads, holding one entry per CDR3 protein. This table holds about 660,000 distinct CDR3 sequences, approximately 42% found once. Sequencing was carried out using peripheral blood or thyroid tissue (not recorded which). The receptors were sampled from an adult man with Graves' disease, either hyperthyroidism or ophthalmopathy (not recorded which). The CDR3 runs from the conserved cysteine through the conserved F or W. The D gene is left open where the match is weak. Expanded clones get a size class; other rows say once, few or many, or leave the size out.

NA	14	TRBJ1-1	TRBV19	NA	TGTGCCAGTATTGGGCGGGTTGGGAGCACTGAAGCTTTCTTT	CASIGRVGSTEAFF
NA	15	TRBJ1-2	TRBV28	NA	TGTGCCAGCAGTACCTTGGGGGTTCGGTCCTATGGCTACACCTTC	CASSTLGVRSYGYTF
many	12	TRBJ2-7	TRBV20-1	TRBD2	TGCAGTGCCTTAGCGGGAGGCTACGAGCAGTACTTC	CSALAGGYEQYF
once	16	TRBJ1-1	TRBV10-3	TRBD1	TGTGCCATCAGTGCTGGACAGGGAGGGATGAACACTGAAGCTTTCTTT	CAISAGQGGMNTEAFF
many	15	TRBJ2-5	TRBV20-1	TRBD1	TGCAGTGCTAGAGATCCGGAAGGGGGCTCAGAGACCCAGTACTTC	CSARDPEGGSETQYF
few	16	TRBJ1-2	TRBV12-3/TRBV12-4	TRBD1	TGTGCCAGCAGTTTAGTATCGGGACAGGGAGACTATGGCTACACCTTC	CASSLVSGQGDYGYTF
NA	12	TRBJ1-4	TRBV7-9	TRBD1	TGTGCCAGCAGTCGGGACAGGGCGGCTCTGTTTTTT	CASSRDRAALFF
NA	15	TRBJ1-5	TRBV19	NA	TGTGCCAGTAGTACCTCAGGGGTAACGAAACAGCCCCAGCATTTT	CASSTSGVTKQPQHF
many	15	TRBJ1-3	TRBV29-1	NA	TGCAGCGTTGAAGATGTCCGGGTTACTGGAAACACCATATATTTT	CSVEDVRVTGNTIYF
few	16	TRBJ1-3	TRBV9	NA	TGTGCCAGCAGCGTAGCTCAGGGATTCTCTGGAAACACCATATATTTT	CASSVAQGFSGNTIYF
few	15	TRBJ1-4	TRBV2	NA	TGTGCCAGCAGCTTAGTCGGGGGAACTAATGAAAAACTGTTTTTT	CASSLVGGTNEKLFF
many	11	TRBJ2-5	TRBV7-9	NA	TGTGCCAGCAGTGGGTTAGAGACCCAGTACTTC	CASSGLETQYF
NA	14	TRBJ2-5	TRBV10-3	TRBD1	TGTGCCACGGTCGGGTCAGGGGGTAAAGAGACCCAGTACTTC	CATVGSGGKETQYF
NA	14	TRBJ2-5	TRBV9	NA	TGTGCCAGCAGCGTAGAAGGGATGTGGGAGACCCAGTACTTC	CASSVEGMWETQYF
few	16	TRBJ1-6	TRBV7-9	NA	TGTGCCAGCAGCTTCTTTCGGGGGCTAACGGATTCACCCCTCCACTTT	CASSFFRGLTDSPLHF
NA	16	TRBJ1-2	TRBV2	NA	TGTGCCAGCAGTGAGGACACGGATAAGCCCAATTATGGCTACACCTTC	CASSEDTDKPNYGYTF
NA	17	TRBJ1-2	TRBV20-1	TRBD1	TGCAGTGCACGGAGAGCGGGACAGTTATACTCTAACTATGGCTACACCTTC	CSARRAGQLYSNYGYTF
NA	14	TRBJ1-6	TRBV12-3/TRBV12-4	NA	TGTGCCGTCGGGGGGGGCTCCTATAATTCACCCCTCCACTTT	CAVGGGSYNSPLHF
few	15	TRBJ2-5	TRBV20-1	NA	TGCAGTGCTAGACCCACAGGGAGGCGGGAAGAGACCCAGTACTTC	CSARPTGRREETQYF
NA	13	TRBJ1-5	TRBV2	NA	TGTGCCAGCCGCGGGGGAAGCAATCAGCCCCAGCATTTT	CASRGGSNQPQHF
NA	11	TRBJ1-1	TRBV29-1	TRBD1	TGCAGCGTTGTCCGGACAGGGGAAGCTTTCTTT	CSVVRTGEAFF
NA	16	TRBJ2-7	TRBV20-1	TRBD2	TGCAGTGCTAGGGATCCTAGCGGGGGTTACCCCTACGGGCAGTACTTC	CSARDPSGGYPYGQYF
few	16	TRBJ1-4	TRBV14	TRBD1	TGTGCCAGCAGCCAGACAGGGCCCGCCACTAATGAAAAACTGTTTTTT	CASSQTGPATNEKLFF
many	12	TRBJ1-2	TRBV10-3	NA	TGTGCCATCAACCCGGATGACTATGGCTACACCTTC	CAINPDDYGYTF
NA	16	TRBJ2-2	TRBV9	NA	TGTGCCAGCAGCGTGGAAGGACAGCCGAACACCGGGGAGCTGTTTTTT	CASSVEGQPNTGELFF
NA	12	TRBJ2-7	TRBV6-5	NA	TGTGCCAGCAGTTATACCCCCTACGAGCAGTACTTC	CASSYTPYEQYF
NA	13	TRBJ1-1	TRBV7-9	NA	TGTGCCAGCAGTGTAGACAGGACAAATGAAGCTTTCTTT	CASSVDRTNEAFF
NA	16	TRBJ1-4	TRBV7-2	NA	TGTGCCAGCAGCTTAGTTGGTTTGATGGGGAATGAAAAACTGTTTTTT	CASSLVGLMGNEKLFF
NA	15	TRBJ1-2	TRBV28	NA	TGTGCCAGCAGTTTGGGGGCAGGGCCCAACTATGGCTACACCTTC	CASSLGAGPNYGYTF
NA	15	TRBJ1-4	TRBV2	TRBD1	TGTGCCAGCAGGCCCGGGACAGGGGCAAATGAAAAACTGTTTTTT	CASRPGTGANEKLFF
NA	13	TRBJ2-7	TRBV15	NA	TGTGCCACCAGCACCGGACAGGGAGGGGAGCAGTACTTC	CATSTGQGGEQYF
NA	12	TRBJ2-2	TRBV10-3	NA	TGTGCCACGCAGATCCCCTCTGGGGAGCTGTTTTTT	CATQIPSGELFF
NA	16	TRBJ1-6	TRBV7-9	NA	TGCGCCAGCAGCGGAGATCAGGGAAACAACCTTTCACCCCTCCACTTT	CASSGDQGNNLSPLHF
NA	16	TRBJ1-6	TRBV7-9	TRBD1	TGTGCCAGCAGCCCGCAGGGGGCCGGTTATAATTCACCCCTCCACTTT	CASSPQGAGYNSPLHF
NA	15	TRBJ1-1	TRBV7-9	NA	TGTGCCAGCAGCTTGGGCAACAGCATGAACACTGAAGCTTTCTTT	CASSLGNSMNTEAFF
NA	13	TRBJ1-4	TRBV7-9	NA	TGTGCCAGCACAAGGGTCCCAAGGGAAAAACTGTTTTTT	CASTRVPREKLFF
many	13	TRBJ1-5	TRBV12-3/TRBV12-4	NA	TGTGCCAGCAGTTTAAAGGGCAATCAGCCCCAGCATTTT	CASSLKGNQPQHF
NA	12	TRBJ1-2	TRBV12-3/TRBV12-4	NA	TGTGCCAGCAGTTTATGGGGGAATGGCTACACCTTC	CASSLWGNGYTF
NA	13	TRBJ1-2	TRBV10-3	NA	TGTGCCATCAGTGAGAAAACAGTGGATGGCTACACCTTC	CAISEKTVDGYTF
few	16	TRBJ1-4	TRBV19	TRBD1	TGTGCCAGTAGTGCCACCGAAGGACAGGGGAATGAAAAACTGTTTTTT	CASSATEGQGNEKLFF
NA	17	TRBJ1-4	TRBV7-8	NA	TGTGCCAGCAGCTTAGCGTGGGGGAGGGGTCCGACTGAAAAACTGTTTTTT	CASSLAWGRGPTEKLFF
NA	17	TRBJ2-2	TRBV2	TRBD2	TGTGCCAGCAGTGACAGACTAGCGGGGGGCGTGACCGGGGAGCTGTTTTTT	CASSDRLAGGVTGELFF
few	16	TRBJ1-1	TRBV5-1	NA	TGCGCCAGCAGCTTGCGGTGGGGAGTAGCGCACACTGAAGCTTTCTTT	CASSLRWGVAHTEAFF
NA	14	TRBJ1-4	TRBV15	NA	TGTGCCACCAGCAGGGCGGGGCCGGGTGAAAAACTGTTTTTT	CATSRAGPGEKLFF
NA	15	TRBJ1-2	TRBV25-1	NA	TGTGCCAGCTCACCAGTAAGAGATATTAACTATGGCTACACCTTC	CASSPVRDINYGYTF
NA	13	TRBJ2-5	TRBV24-1	TRBD1	TGTGCCACCAGTGATCCGACAGGGGTTACCCAGTACTTC	CATSDPTGVTQYF
NA	17	TRBJ1-5	TRBV5-1	TRBD1	TGCGCCAGCAGCCCAGGGACAGGGGTCGTGGGCAATCAGCCCCAGCATTTT	CASSPGTGVVGNQPQHF
NA	13	TRBJ2-7	TRBV20-1	NA	TGCAGTGCTCGCCGGGGACCTATCTACGAGCAGTACTTC	CSARRGPIYEQYF
many	11	TRBJ1-1	TRBV20-1	NA	TGCAGTGCTAGTGTGAACACTGAAGCTTTCTTT	CSASVNTEAFF
NA	16	TRBJ2-2	TRBV24-1	TRBD1	TGTGCCACCAGGGGAAACAGGGGGAGCGACACCGGGGAGCTGTTTTTT	CATRGNRGSDTGELFF
NA	18	TRBJ1-1	TRBV19	TRBD1	TGTGCCAGTAGCCTGGGACAGGGAGAATGGAGTTTGAACACTGAAGCTTTCTTT	CASSLGQGEWSLNTEAFF
NA	15	TRBJ2-7	TRBV20-1	NA	TGCAGTGCTAGATTTTCGGCATTCGGATTAAGCGAGCAGTACTTC	CSARFSAFGLSEQYF
many	15	TRBJ2-5	TRBV2	TRBD1	TGTGCCAGCAGCGAGGACAGGGTTAATAAGGAGACCCAGTACTTC	CASSEDRVNKETQYF
few	12	TRBJ2-7	TRBV10-3	NA	TGTGCCAGCAGTTTGACGTTCCACGAGCAGTACTTC	CASSLTFHEQYF
NA	15	TRBJ1-2	TRBV19	NA	TGTGCCAGTACCGACCGCGGTACAGTCTTATATGGCTACACCTTC	CASTDRGTVLYGYTF
NA	12	TRBJ1-2	TRBV29-1	NA	TGTGCCTGGAGTCAAGACAGGCCCCCCTACACCTTC	CAWSQDRPPYTF
NA	14	TRBJ1-2	TRBV7-9	NA	TGTGCCAGCAGCTGGCACTCCACGCGGTATGGCTACACCTTC	CASSWHSTRYGYTF
few	11	TRBJ2-7	TRBV12-3/TRBV12-4	NA	TGTGCCAGCATGGGTGCGTACGAGCAGTACTTC	CASMGAYEQYF
few	14	TRBJ2-5	TRBV12-3/TRBV12-4	TRBD1	TGTGCCAGCACACGGACAGGGGCGTCGGAGACCCAGTACTTC	CASTRTGASETQYF
NA	15	TRBJ1-1	TRBV2	NA	NA	CASSEWGQGNTEASF